Following are 27 T cell receptor beta chains from one sample sequenced in a study of T-cell reconstitution after alpha-beta-depleted transplantation in children. Construction of the TCRbeta library involved unique molecular identifiers. From the PCR reads, TCRdb called clonotypes with MiXCR, one entry per CDR3 protein. Here the sample spans around 400,000 distinct CDR3 sequences, roughly 20% being singletons. This specimen was PBMCs from the stem cell graft donor, taken from the stem cell graft. The receptor source for this set is a human donor who donated a stem cell graft to a child with acute myeloid leukemia.

The CDR3 sequence is CASSLLGRATSEQYF. For the CDR3, the DNA is TGTGCCAGCAGTTTACTAGGCAGGGCGACGTCCGAGCAGTACTTC. The V and J genes are TRBV28 and TRBJ2-7; D might be TRBD1 (5 bases). The germline V gene encodes CDR1 MDHEN and CDR2 SYDVKM. The V gene lost 2 bases and the J gene lost 6 bases, with 17 bases spanning the gap. This CDR3 region has 15 residues.

This clonotype came up a few times. The rearrangement uses TRBV9 and TRBJ2-1; D remains unclear. CDR3 length: 15 amino acids. V lost 4 bases, J lost 0 bases, and 11 bases lay in between. The germline V gene encodes CDR1 SGDLS and CDR2 YYNGEE. This CDR3 reads CASSPAKPSYNEQFF. As DNA, the CDR3 is TGTGCCAGCAGCCCGGCGAAGCCCTCCTACAATGAGCAGTTCTTC.

The chain is built from TRBV4-2 and TRBJ2-7; D is unresolved. The CDR3 contains 14 residues. The V gene's germline CDR1 is LGHNA and CDR2 YNFKEQ. Trimming took off 0 bases at V and 6 bases at J, with 12 bases between the two ends. The CDR3 is CASSQEGVFGEQYF. The DNA of the CDR3 is TGTGCCAGCAGCCAAGAAGGAGTCTTTGGCGAGCAGTACTTC.

The chain combines TRBV12-3 or TRBV12-4 with TRBJ1-5; no clear D. With 0 bases removed from V and 7 bases from J, the gap between germline ends came to 7 bases. This CDR3 region has 13 residues. The CDR3 DNA is TGTGCCAGCAGTTTAGCCACACTGCAGCCCCAGCATTTT. Protein product: CASSLATLQPQHF.

This clonotype was counted ten times or more. Written as DNA, the CDR3 is TGCAGTGCTAGAGACCGGAGGACCTACGAGCAGTACTTC. This sequence encodes CSARDRRTYEQYF. The rearrangement links TRBV20-1 to TRBJ2-7, with TRBD2 as a possible D gene (5 bases). Trimming pared 0 bases from V and 2 bases from J, leaving 8 bases between. The CDR3 is 13 amino acids. Per germline, CDR1 DFQATT and CDR2 SNEGSKA (reference sequence).

This clonotype was recorded a few times. The chain carries TRBV21-1 and TRBJ1-2. TRBV21-1 is a pseudogene segment. This CDR3 has 13 residues. The CDR3 is CASRAGTNYGYTF. The CDR3 DNA is TGTGCCAGCCGGGCGGGGACCAACTATGGCTACACCTTC.

This clonotype was counted a few times. The chain's CDR3 is CASSRRGAGEAFF. CDR3 DNA sequence: TGTGCCAGCAGCCGCAGGGGAGCGGGTGAAGCTTTCTTT. This chain connects TRBV12-3 or TRBV12-4 to TRBJ1-1; weak D call: TRBD1 (6 bases). The ends were cut back, 6 bases at V and 7 bases at J, with 15 bases in the middle. There are 13 residues in the CDR3.

This clonotype turned up a few times. The chain joins TRBV20-1 to TRBJ1-5; 7 bases fit TRBD1. After removal of 6 bases from V and 7 bases from J, the junction contained 12 bases not matched to a gene. The CDR3 runs 14 residues. In germline, CDR1 is DFQATT, CDR2 SNEGSKA (reference sequence). This CDR3 is CSAQGQPGDQPQHF. Here the CDR3 DNA reads TGCAGTGCACAGGGACAGCCGGGAGACCAGCCCCAGCATTTT.

The V and J genes are TRBV10-3 and TRBJ2-3; D might be TRBD2 (6 bases). The germline V and J ends were trimmed by 10 bases and 1 base, with 15 bases remaining between them. CDR1 and CDR2 (germline): ENHRY, SYGVKD. The CDR3 consists of 14 residues. As DNA, the CDR3 is TGTGCCACCCGGGATAGCGGTGGCACAGATACGCAGTATTTT. This translates into CATRDSGGTDTQYF.

This clonotype was seen many times. The chain has TRBV6-5 and TRBJ2-7; 9 bases are shared with TRBD1. The V and J ends lost 6 bases and 4 bases, in that order; junction bases with no gene match: 1. Germline assignment: CDR1 MNHEY and CDR2 SVGAGI. The CDR3 has 12 residues. The CDR3: CASSDRGYEQYF. CDR3 sequence (DNA): TGTGCCAGCAGCGACAGGGGGTACGAGCAGTACTTC.

This clonotype was seen many times. The rearrangement uses TRBV20-1 and TRBJ2-1; no reliable D call. CDR1 is DFQATT, CDR2 SNEGSKA, per germline (reference sequence). The V end was cut by 6 bases, the J end by 5 bases, with 11 bases between. CDR3 length: 12 residues. This CDR3 is CSARLFDNEQFF. CDR3 coding DNA: TGCAGTGCCCGATTATTTGACAATGAGCAGTTCTTC.

This clonotype has at least ten counts. V is TRBV28 and J is TRBJ2-7, with a weak D call TRBD1 (7 bases). The germline V gene has CDR1 MDHEN and CDR2 SYDVKM. The CDR3 extends over 13 amino acids. Trimming took 7 bases from V and 3 from J, leaving 13 bases between them. The CDR3, as DNA: TGTGCCAGCATTCGGAGGGACAGCTACGAGCAGTACTTC. Its protein product is CASIRRDSYEQYF.

The chain combines TRBV24-1 with TRBJ1-2; D uncertain. CDR1 is KGHDR and CDR2 is SFDVKD in the germline V gene. The germline V and J ends were trimmed by 0 bases and 1 base, with 5 bases remaining between them. The CDR3 covers 14 residues. In DNA form, the CDR3 reads TGTGCCACCAGTGATTTGACAGATAACTATGGCTACACCTTC. Translated: CATSDLTDNYGYTF.

There are a few counts of this clonotype. The chain combines TRBV15 with TRBJ2-7; tentatively, D is TRBD2 (5 bases). Germline values: CDR1 LNHNV, CDR2 YYDKDF (reference sequence). The CDR3 totals 12 residues. Trimming left V 0 bases short and J 5 bases short, with 5 bases between. The CDR3 DNA follows: TGTGCCACCAGCAGAGAGAGGGACGAGCAGTACTTC. It specifies CATSRERDEQYF.

The sample holds many counts of this clonotype. J is TRBJ2-1 and V is TRBV20-1; the D gene is possibly TRBD2 (5 bases). V was trimmed by 6 bases and J by 4 bases, leaving 13 bases between them. CDR3 length: 13 residues. Germline CDR1 DFQATT, CDR2 SNEGSKA (reference sequence). The CDR3 reads CSAIARVYNEQFF. CDR3 sequence (DNA): TGCAGTGCAATAGCGAGAGTTTACAATGAGCAGTTCTTC.

This clonotype has a count of ten or more. The chain links TRBV25-1 to TRBJ2-7; D not certain. Germline V CDR1 and CDR2: MGHDK, SYGVNS. This CDR3 has 10 amino acids. The V and J ends lost 4 bases and 5 bases respectively, with 3 bases between them. The CDR3 sequence is CASSAHEQYF. The CDR3, as DNA: TGTGCCAGCAGTGCCCACGAGCAGTACTTC.

There are many counts of this clonotype. V usage is TRBV7-2 and J usage is TRBJ2-1, with unresolved D. This CDR3 comprises 13 residues. Germline-derived CDR1 and CDR2 are SGHTA and FQGNSA. Trimming left V 1 base short and J 9 bases short, with 10 bases between. CDR3 residues: CASSLGLALEQFF. The CDR3, as DNA: TGTGCCAGCAGCTTAGGGCTGGCGCTTGAGCAGTTCTTC.

The rearrangement uses TRBV28 and TRBJ2-7, with 7 bases identical to TRBD1. J gave up 0 bases and V 6 bases, and 8 bases lay outside the gene matches. Germline CDR1 MDHEN, CDR2 SYDVKM. CDR3 length equals 15 residues. For the CDR3, the DNA is TGTGCCAGCAGCCCAAGACAGGGACCCTCCTACGAGCAGTACTTC. Amino acids: CASSPRQGPSYEQYF.

This clonotype was found a few times. CDR3 nucleotide sequence: TGCAGCGTTGTTGCCAGCCCCTACGAGCAGTACTTC. This sequence encodes CSVVASPYEQYF. The rearrangement links TRBV29-1 to TRBJ2-7; D is ambiguous. This CDR3 comprises 12 residues. The V gene's germline CDR1 is SQVTM and CDR2 ANQGSEA. V shed 4 bases and J shed 2 bases, with 9 bases lying between them.

This clonotype was detected only a few times. This chain uses TRBV6-2 or TRBV6-3 with TRBJ2-7; 7 bases are shared with TRBD1. This CDR3 has 12 residues. The trim removed 8 bases at V and 6 bases at J, leaving 7 bases unmatched. CDR1 is MNHEY and CDR2 is SVGEGT in the germline V gene. CDR3 region: CASETGLREQYF. CDR3 DNA sequence: TGTGCCAGCGAGACAGGGTTACGCGAGCAGTACTTC.

This clonotype has only one observation. The gene calls are TRBV2 and TRBJ2-1, with D possibly matching TRBD1 (5 bases). Germline V gene data show CDR1 as SNHLY and CDR2 as FYNNEI. CDR3 length: 15 residues. With 6 bases removed from V and 2 bases from J, the gap between germline ends came to 14 bases. CDR3 bases: TGTGCCAGCAGGGGCTCGACAGTAACCTACAATGAGCAGTTCTTC. Its translation: CASRGSTVTYNEQFF.

This clonotype was seen only a few times. This rearrangement joins TRBV12-3 or TRBV12-4 to TRBJ2-2; no clear D gene. This CDR3 has 13 residues. Trimming pared 8 bases from V and 6 bases from J, leaving 13 bases between. CDR3 coding DNA: TGTGCCAGCTGGCCCCGAGTTTCCGGGGAGCTGTTTTTT. Translated: CASWPRVSGELFF.

This clonotype was seen repeatedly, ten times or more. This chain connects TRBV29-1 to TRBJ2-7; 8 bases map to TRBD1. Trimming cost V 7 bases and J 5 bases; bases outside gene matches: 4. Germline CDR1 reads SQVTM; CDR2 reads ANQGSEA. This CDR3 has 11 residues. CDR3 nucleotide sequence: TGCAGCGGAAGACAGGGGAACGAGCAGTACTTC. Translated, it gives CSGRQGNEQYF.

This clonotype was seen at least ten times. This rearrangement joins TRBV4-3 to TRBJ2-1; a weak D match, TRBD1 (8 bases). The CDR3 is 18 residues long. Germline V gene sequence: CDR1 LGHNA, CDR2 YSLEER. Trimming took off 4 bases at V and 1 base at J, with 20 bases between the two ends. CDR3 nucleotide sequence: TGCGCCAGCAGCCCACAGGGGGGGATGATGAGTTCCTACAATGAGCAGTTCTTC. Protein: CASSPQGGMMSSYNEQFF.

The chain has TRBV6-5 and TRBJ2-7; a weak D match, TRBD2 (5 bases). Trimming stripped 1 base from V and 3 bases from J, with 10 bases between. Germline V gene sequence: CDR1 MNHEY, CDR2 SVGAGI. CDR3 length: 14 residues. Written as DNA, the CDR3 is TGTGCCAGCAGTTACTTTGGGAGTGGCTACGAGCAGTACTTC. It specifies CASSYFGSGYEQYF.

This clonotype was detected only a few times. V usage is TRBV20-1 and J usage is TRBJ2-1, with 8 bases matching TRBD1. The CDR3 consists of 16 residues. CDR1 and CDR2 (germline): DFQATT, SNEGSKA (reference sequence). The J segment lost 4 bases and the V segment lost 4 bases, leaving 12 bases of the junction unmatched. The CDR3 DNA follows: TGCAGTGCTACCTACATGGGCAGGGGGCTGTACAATGAGCAGTTCTTC. Protein product: CSATYMGRGLYNEQFF.

The chain carries TRBV20-1 and TRBJ2-7; D might be TRBD2 (5 bases). V shed 6 bases and J shed 3 bases, with 27 bases lying between them. Germline V lookup: CDR1 DFQATT, CDR2 SNEGSKA (reference sequence). The CDR3 contains 17 residues. CDR3 region: CSATEGTGGRALYEQYF. The CDR3, as DNA: TGCAGTGCCACCGAGGGTACCGGCGGCCGAGCCCTCTACGAGCAGTACTTC.